These 31 T cell receptor beta chains were sequenced from one sample in a study of blood T cell repertoires in COVID-19. TCRdb keeps only in-frame clones here, not all; method: immunoSEQ multiplex PCR. The sample has hundreds of thousands of clones, more than 75% seen once; the top ten hold under 6.5%. The sample was peripheral blood. The receptors derive from a woman between 50 and 59 years old with COVID-19, enrolled during active disease.

The CDR3 DNA sequence: TGCGCCAGCAGCCAAGTCGGGGTCCAAGAGACCCAGTACTTC. Translation: CASSQVGVQETQYF. The gene calls are TRBV4-1 and TRBJ2-5, with D possibly being TRBD2 (5 bases). V was trimmed by 1 base and J by 1 base, leaving 7 bases between them. The CDR3 consists of 14 residues. From germline, CDR1 is MGHRA and CDR2 YSYEKL.

This chain joins TRBV5-1 and TRBJ2-3, with 7 positions matching TRBD2. V trimming: 6 bases; J trimming: 2 bases; junction bases outside the gene matches: 9. CDR3 size: 15 residues. Germline-derived CDR1 and CDR2 are SGHRS and YFSETQ. The CDR3 region is CASNRGGKATDTQYF. CDR3 nucleotides: TGCGCCAGCAACCGGGGAGGGAAGGCCACAGATACGCAGTATTTT.

This chain connects TRBV19 to TRBJ2-1, with D uncertain. V lost 3 bases, J lost 15 bases, and 18 bases lay in between. This CDR3 has 13 amino acids. Germline V lookup: CDR1 LNHDA, CDR2 SQIVND (reference sequence). The CDR3 coding sequence is TGTGCCAGTAGTATGGTTTCGGGTAAAGTGTGGTTCTTC. Protein product: CASSMVSGKVWFF.

V is TRBV6-5 and J is TRBJ1-1; D is unresolved. V lost 6 bases to trimming and J lost 3 bases, with 14 bases between them. The CDR3 sequence is 14 residues long. Germline V lookup: CDR1 MNHEY, CDR2 SVGAGI. CDR3 region: CASSNGWVDTEAFF. DNA for the CDR3: TGTGCCAGCAGCAACGGGTGGGTGGACACTGAAGCTTTCTTT.

The J gene is TRBJ2-1, the V gene TRBV7-2, with a possible D match to TRBD2 (5 bases). The V gene lost 0 bases and the J gene lost 4 bases, with 10 bases spanning the gap. The germline V gene encodes CDR1 SGHTA and CDR2 FQGNSA. The CDR3 has 15 residues. The CDR3 nucleotides read TGTGCCAGCAGCTTAGCAGCGGCTACTTACAATGAGCAGTTCTTC. Protein sequence: CASSLAAATYNEQFF.

The V gene is TRBV10-2, the J gene TRBJ1-2, with D tentatively TRBD1 (6 bases). The ends were cut back, 2 bases at V and 2 bases at J, with 9 bases in the middle. CDR3 length: 14 amino acids. Germline V gives CDR1 WSHSY, CDR2 SAAADI. The CDR3 loop is CASSETGTNYGYTF. CDR3 coding DNA: TGCGCCAGCAGTGAGACAGGGACGAACTATGGCTACACCTTC.

This clone was detected once. Other DNA sequences of this sample code for an identical CDR3. The chain couples TRBV5-1 to TRBJ1-3; D unresolved. Trimming shortened V by 0 bases and J by 3 bases, and 7 bases separated the two germline ends. Germline V gene data show CDR1 as SGHRS and CDR2 as YFSETQ. This CDR3 is 14 amino acids long. Written as DNA, the CDR3 is TGCGCCAGCAGCTTGGAAGGGAGTGGAAACACCATATATTTT. This encodes CASSLEGSGNTIYF.

The chain links TRBV21-1 to TRBJ1-1; no DNA check was done on the table's D call, TRBD1. TRBV21-1 represents a pseudogene. The CDR3 totals 13 residues. CDR3 nucleotides: TGTGCCAGCAATAAGGACAAGAACACTGAAGCTTTCTTT. It yields the protein CASNKDKNTEAFF.

The CDR3 loop reads CASSHPTARSYNEQFF. DNA of the CDR3: TGTGCCAGCAGCCACCCGACAGCCCGATCCTACAATGAGCAGTTCTTC. This chain links TRBV6-2 or TRBV6-3 with TRBJ2-1; the D gene is possibly TRBD1 (5 bases). The CDR3 has 16 residues. The germline V and J ends were trimmed by 6 bases and 1 base, with 16 bases remaining between them. Germline CDR1 and CDR2: MNHEY and SVGEGT.

The chain joins TRBV5-1 to TRBJ2-7; 11 bases fit TRBD1. CDR1 and CDR2 (germline): SGHRS, YFSETQ. The junction had 8 bases not matched to a gene; V was cut back by 4 bases and J by 5 bases. The CDR3 extends over 15 amino acids. The CDR3 coding sequence is TGCGCCAGCAGCCCCGGGACAGGGGGTACGAACGAGCAGTACTTC. Its protein is CASSPGTGGTNEQYF.

The chain combines TRBV6-5 with TRBJ2-7, with a weak D call TRBD1 (7 bases). The CDR3 sequence is 14 residues long. The germline V and J ends were trimmed by 2 bases and 7 bases, with 15 bases remaining between them. Germline CDR1 MNHEY, CDR2 SVGAGI. The CDR3 is CASSYHPQGREQYF. DNA for the CDR3: TGTGCCAGCAGTTACCACCCACAGGGGAGGGAGCAGTACTTC.

The CDR3 protein is CTSNRTSGGVDNEQFF. The CDR3 DNA reads as TGCACCAGCAACAGGACTAGCGGGGGAGTCGACAATGAGCAGTTCTTC. The rearrangement links TRBV1 to TRBJ2-1; the table assigns TRBD2, which was not confirmed against the DNA. TRBV1 is annotated as a pseudogene. The CDR3 extends over 16 amino acids.

The chain links TRBV4-3 to TRBJ2-7; 9 bases fit TRBD1. From germline, CDR1 is LGHNA and CDR2 YSLEER. Trimming cost V 3 bases and J 2 bases; bases outside gene matches: 8. CDR3 length: 16 residues. The CDR3 DNA reads TGCGCCAGCAGCCACCTAGGGACAGGGACCCCCTACGAGCAGTACTTC. Amino acid sequence: CASSHLGTGTPYEQYF.

V usage is TRBV5-1 and J usage is TRBJ2-3, with 7 positions matching TRBD2. The germline gives CDR1 SGHRS, CDR2 YFSETQ. The trim removed 3 bases at V and 1 base at J, leaving 5 bases unmatched. The CDR3 length is 15 residues. CDR3 in amino acids: CASSWTSSGTDTQYF. The CDR3 region has the DNA TGCGCCAGCAGCTGGACTAGTTCCGGCACAGATACGCAGTATTTT.

The chain uses TRBV13 and TRBJ1-1; D unclear. The germline V gene encodes CDR1 PRHDT and CDR2 FYEKMQ (reference sequence). Trimming left V 5 bases short and J 0 bases short, with 16 bases between. This CDR3 spans 16 amino acids. CDR3 coding DNA: TGTGCCAGCAGCGCTCGGTCGGAGCGGGTGAACACTGAAGCTTTCTTT. It yields the protein CASSARSERVNTEAFF.

The rearrangement joins TRBV11-3 to TRBJ2-7; perhaps TRBD1 as D (6 bases). V lost 10 bases to trimming and J lost 2 bases, with 15 bases between them. The CDR3 is 13 residues long. Germline CDR1 SGHNT, CDR2 YENEEA. The CDR3 coding sequence is TGTGCCACCACCCGGGCAGGGGCCTACGAGCAGTACTTC. Protein: CATTRAGAYEQYF.

The genes are TRBV10-1 and TRBJ2-3, with 10 nucleotides matching TRBD2. With 8 bases clipped from V and 5 bases from J, the junction kept 7 bases outside the gene matches. Germline values: CDR1 WNHNN, CDR2 SYGVQD (reference sequence). The CDR3 contains 14 residues. CDR3 sequence: CASQPSGRLDTQYF. CDR3 sequence (DNA): TGCGCCAGCCAGCCTAGCGGGAGATTAGATACGCAGTATTTT.

V gene TRBV19 combines with J gene TRBJ1-1; no definite D call. Trimming removed 4 bases from V and 1 base from J, with 10 bases in between. The CDR3 totals 14 residues. CDR1 is LNHDA and CDR2 is SQIVND in the germline V gene (reference sequence). The CDR3 region is CASSRIDKNTEAFF. CDR3 coding DNA: TGTGCCAGTAGTAGGATCGACAAGAACACTGAAGCTTTCTTT.

This chain joins TRBV7-2 and TRBJ2-3; 7 bases are a match to TRBD1. The CDR3 runs 13 residues. The germline gives CDR1 SGHTA, CDR2 FQGNSA. The V segment lost 4 bases and the J segment 9 bases; nucleotides outside the gene matches: 7. Here the CDR3 DNA reads TGTGCCAGCAGCTCCCAAGGGGGCAGGACGCAGTATTTT. It specifies CASSSQGGRTQYF.

This clone was observed once. The genes are TRBV19 and TRBJ1-2; 8 nucleotides agree with TRBD1. There are 16 residues in the CDR3. The V gene's germline CDR1 is LNHDA and CDR2 SQIVND (reference sequence). V lost 4 bases to trimming and J lost 8 bases; unmatched junction nucleotides: 15. CDR3 loop: CASSTSGTGVPWGYTF. The CDR3 DNA is TGTGCCAGTAGTACGTCCGGGACAGGAGTTCCCTGGGGCTACACCTTC.

This chain connects TRBV11-2 to TRBJ2-1; no clear D gene. The CDR3 sequence is 15 residues long. Germline-derived CDR1 and CDR2 are SGHAT and FQNNGV. The ends were cut back, 1 base at V and 6 bases at J, with 13 bases in the middle. In DNA form, the CDR3 reads TGTGCCAGCAGCTTAGGCGCCCACGGAGTCAATGAGCAGTTCTTC. Amino acids: CASSLGAHGVNEQFF.

The chain has TRBV5-7 and TRBJ1-1, with D perhaps matching TRBD1 (6 bases). TRBV5-7 carries the ORF label, with uncertain function. V dropped 0 bases and J dropped 1 base, with 16 bases sitting between them. The CDR3 is 17 residues long. CDR3: CASSLERGGHGNTEAFF. As DNA, the CDR3 is TGTGCCAGCAGCTTGGAGAGGGGGGGACACGGGAACACTGAAGCTTTCTTT.

The rearrangement uses TRBV12-5 and TRBJ1-1, with TRBD1 as a possible D gene (5 bases). CDR3 length: 16 residues. Trimming stripped 3 bases from V and 5 bases from J, with 19 bases between. Germline assignment: CDR1 LGHNT and CDR2 FRNRAP. CDR3 amino acids: CASGFRLDSGGTEAFF. As DNA, the CDR3 is TGTGCTAGTGGTTTTCGTTTGGATTCGGGGGGAACTGAAGCTTTCTTT.

This chain connects TRBV7-9 to TRBJ2-1; 12 bases fit TRBD2. Germline V gene data show CDR1 as SEHNR and CDR2 as FQNEAQ (reference sequence). This CDR3 region has 16 residues. J lost 7 bases, V lost 3 bases, and 7 bases had no gene match. CDR3 nucleotides: TGTGCCAGCAGCTTGCTAGCGGGAGGGGAGGGGAATGAGCAGTTCTTC. Protein: CASSLLAGGEGNEQFF.

The chain carries TRBV18 and TRBJ1-1; D possibly corresponds to TRBD1 (6 bases). Germline V lookup: CDR1 KGHSH, CDR2 LQKENI. CDR3 size: 13 residues. The V end was cut by 0 bases, the J end by 8 bases, with 10 bases between. Written as DNA, the CDR3 is TGTGCCAGCTCACCACCGGGGGCCGGAGAAGCTTTCTTT. Encoded protein: CASSPPGAGEAFF. Full variable domain (rest looked up from reference TRBV18 and TRBJ1-1): NAGVMQNPRHLVRRRGQEARLRCSPMKGHSHVYWYRQLPEEGLKFMVYLQKENIIDESGMPKERFSAEFPKEGPSILRIQQVVRGDSAAYFCASSPPGAGEAFFGQGTRLTVV.

The V and J genes are TRBV3-1 (or the pseudogene TRBV3-2) and TRBJ1-4; TRBD1 matches 8 bases. The V gene's germline CDR1 is LGHDT and CDR2 YNNKEL (reference sequence). Trimming at V came to 4 bases and at J to 8 bases, leaving 6 bases not matched to a gene. This CDR3 has 14 residues. The CDR3 region is CASSPGQGWEKLFF. The CDR3 DNA is TGTGCCAGCAGCCCCGGACAGGGATGGGAAAAACTGTTTTTT.

This chain links TRBV6-5 with TRBJ1-2; the D gene is possibly TRBD1 (6 bases). V was pared by 7 bases and J by 1 base, with 16 bases between. Germline CDR1 reads MNHEY; CDR2 reads SVGAGI. This CDR3 contains 15 residues. The DNA for the CDR3 is TGTGCCAGCAAGGGTCAAGGACAGATTAACTATGGCTACACCTTC. As protein: CASKGQGQINYGYTF.

The rearrangement joins TRBV6-2 or TRBV6-3 to TRBJ1-4; 7 bases match TRBD1. Trimming at V came to 5 bases and at J to 8 bases, leaving 8 bases not matched to a gene. Germline V gives CDR1 MNHEY, CDR2 SVGEGT. This CDR3 is built from 14 residues. CDR3 protein: CASSRAGGGEKLFF. In DNA form, the CDR3 reads TGTGCCAGCAGTCGCGCAGGGGGAGGCGAAAAACTGTTTTTT.

CDR3 amino acids: CASSLQTSGNTGELFF. The CDR3 coding sequence is TGTGCCAGCTCTCTCCAAACTAGCGGGAATACCGGGGAGCTGTTTTTT. This chain uses TRBV18 with TRBJ2-2; 10 bases map to TRBD2. The V and J ends lost 6 bases and 5 bases, in that order; junction bases with no gene match: 9. Germline lookup yields CDR1 KGHSH and CDR2 LQKENI. The CDR3 has 16 residues.

Only one count was recorded for this clone. V and J are TRBV9 and TRBJ1-2; D perhaps matches TRBD1 (5 bases). V dropped 0 bases and J dropped 5 bases, with 14 bases sitting between them. Germline lookup yields CDR1 SGDLS and CDR2 YYNGEE. The CDR3 has 15 amino acids. The CDR3, as DNA: TGTGCCAGCAGCGTAGCACGCGGGGCCGGGTATGGCTACACCTTC. Translating it yields CASSVARGAGYGYTF.

This clone occurred once. This chain links TRBV19 with TRBJ2-3; maybe TRBD1 (5 bases). Per the germline V gene, CDR1 is LNHDA and CDR2 is SQIVND (reference sequence). V shed 2 bases and J shed 6 bases, with 15 bases lying between them. CDR3 length: 15 residues. For the CDR3, the DNA is TGTGCCAGTAGTATAAGGGGTGGGGAAAGGGATACGCAGTATTTT. This codes for CASSIRGGERDTQYF.